This T cell receptor (beta chain) was documented in a study of T cells after yellow fever vaccination. This CDR3 has 13 residues. Per germline, CDR1 LGHNA and CDR2 YSLEER. The ends were cut back, 0 bases at V and 10 bases at J, with 10 bases in the middle. This clonotype was picked up many times. Its antigen is unidentified. Making TCR cDNA involved 5'RACE template switching, which added UMIs and a universal primer site. TCRdb reprocessed the 5' RACE reads with MiXCR, giving one entry per CDR3 protein. The sample contains about 68,000 distinct CDR3 sequences, less than 8.5% of which appear only once. Study-level points and caveats: Clonotypes appearing in both CD4 and CD8 compartments existed, and their share was small. The bulk population could contribute abundant contaminating clonotypes to FACS-sorted repertoires.

This TCR came from a man aged 18 to 29 who received the YFV17D yellow fever vaccine. The chain joins TRBV4-3 to TRBJ2-1; D is uncertain. Sample: CD8+ T cells sorted from PBMCs, taken about 41 days after the first yellow fever vaccination. The CDR3 DNA reads as TGCGCCAGCAGCCAAGAAAGCCTTTTCGAGCAGTTCTTC. Its translation: CASSQESLFEQFF.